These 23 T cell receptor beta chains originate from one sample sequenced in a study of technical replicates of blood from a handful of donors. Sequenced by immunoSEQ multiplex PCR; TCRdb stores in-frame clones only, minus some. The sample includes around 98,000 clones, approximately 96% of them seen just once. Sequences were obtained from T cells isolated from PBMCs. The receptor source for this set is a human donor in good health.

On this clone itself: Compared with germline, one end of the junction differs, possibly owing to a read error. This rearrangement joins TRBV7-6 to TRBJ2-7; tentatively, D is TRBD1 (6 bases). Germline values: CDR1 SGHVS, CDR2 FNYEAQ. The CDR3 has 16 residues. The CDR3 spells CASSLDQGYASNEQYF. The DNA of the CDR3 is TGTGCCAGCAGCTTAGACCAGGGGTATGCCTCCAACGAGCAGTACTTC. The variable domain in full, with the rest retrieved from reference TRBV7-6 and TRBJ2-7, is GAGVSQSPRYKVTKRGQDVALRCDPISGHVSLYWYRQALGQGPEFLTYFNYEAQQDKSGLPNDRFSAERPEGSISTLTIQRTEQRDSAMYRCASSLDQGYASNEQYFGPGTRLTVT.

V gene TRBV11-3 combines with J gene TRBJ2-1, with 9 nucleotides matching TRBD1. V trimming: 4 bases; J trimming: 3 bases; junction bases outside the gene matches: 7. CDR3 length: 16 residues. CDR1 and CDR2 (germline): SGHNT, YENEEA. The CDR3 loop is CASSSRTGARYNEQFF. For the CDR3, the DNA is TGTGCCAGCAGCTCCAGGACAGGGGCCCGCTACAATGAGCAGTTCTTC.

The CDR3 bases are TGTGCCAGCTCACCACAGGAACGGGGGGACAATGAGCAGTTCTTC. Translating gives CASSPQERGDNEQFF. V and J are TRBV18 and TRBJ2-1, with 7 bases lining up with TRBD2. The ends lost 1 base at V and 5 bases at J; junction bases unmatched: 5. Germline CDR1 is KGHSH and CDR2 is LQKENI. The CDR3 runs 15 residues.

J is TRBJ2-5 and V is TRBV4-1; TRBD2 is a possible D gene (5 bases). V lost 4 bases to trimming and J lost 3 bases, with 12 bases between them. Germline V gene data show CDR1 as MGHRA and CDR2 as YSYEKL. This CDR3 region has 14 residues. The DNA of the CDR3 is TGCGCCAGCAGCCCATCACGGGGAAAAGAGACCCAGTACTTC. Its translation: CASSPSRGKETQYF.

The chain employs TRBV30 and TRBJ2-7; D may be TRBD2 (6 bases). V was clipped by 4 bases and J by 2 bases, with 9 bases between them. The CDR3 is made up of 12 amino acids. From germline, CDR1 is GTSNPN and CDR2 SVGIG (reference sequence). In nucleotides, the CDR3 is TGTGCCTGGAATAGCGGCCCCTACGAGCAGTACTTC. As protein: CAWNSGPYEQYF.

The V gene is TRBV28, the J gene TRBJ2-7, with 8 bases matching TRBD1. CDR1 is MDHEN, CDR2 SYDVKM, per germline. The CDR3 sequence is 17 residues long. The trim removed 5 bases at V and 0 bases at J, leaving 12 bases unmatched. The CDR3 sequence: CASSQEIGQGNSYEQYF. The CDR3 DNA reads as TGTGCCAGCAGTCAGGAAATAGGACAGGGAAACTCCTACGAGCAGTACTTC. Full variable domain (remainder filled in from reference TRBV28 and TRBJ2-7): DVKVTQSSRYLVKRTGEKVFLECVQDMDHENMFWYRQDPGLGLRLIYFSYDVKMKEKGDIPEGYSVSREKKERFSLILESASTNQTSMYLCASSQEIGQGNSYEQYFGPGTRLTVT.

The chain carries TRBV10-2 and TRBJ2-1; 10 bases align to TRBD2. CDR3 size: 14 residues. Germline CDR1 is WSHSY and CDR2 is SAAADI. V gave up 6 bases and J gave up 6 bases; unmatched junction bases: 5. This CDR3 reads CASSKSSGSNEQFF. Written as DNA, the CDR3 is TGCGCCAGCAGCAAATCTAGCGGGAGCAATGAGCAGTTCTTC.

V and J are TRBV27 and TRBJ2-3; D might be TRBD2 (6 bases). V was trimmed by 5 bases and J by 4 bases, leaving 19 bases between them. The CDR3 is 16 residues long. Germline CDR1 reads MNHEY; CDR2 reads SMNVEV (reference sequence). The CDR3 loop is CASSLRRGNPADTQYF. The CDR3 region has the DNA TGTGCCAGCAGTCTCCGCCGGGGGAATCCCGCAGATACGCAGTATTTT.

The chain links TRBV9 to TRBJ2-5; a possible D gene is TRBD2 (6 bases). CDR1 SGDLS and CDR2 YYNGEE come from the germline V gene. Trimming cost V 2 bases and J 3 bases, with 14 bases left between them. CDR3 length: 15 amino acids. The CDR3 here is CASSVSLASEETQYF. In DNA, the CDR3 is TGTGCCAGCAGCGTGTCGCTAGCGTCAGAAGAGACCCAGTACTTC.

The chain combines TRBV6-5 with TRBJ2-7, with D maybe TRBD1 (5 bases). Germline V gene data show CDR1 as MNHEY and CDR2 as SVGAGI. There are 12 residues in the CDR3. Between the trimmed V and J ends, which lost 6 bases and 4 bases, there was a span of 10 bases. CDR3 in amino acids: CASSPGWYEQYF. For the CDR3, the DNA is TGTGCCAGCAGCCCAGGGTGGTACGAGCAGTACTTC.

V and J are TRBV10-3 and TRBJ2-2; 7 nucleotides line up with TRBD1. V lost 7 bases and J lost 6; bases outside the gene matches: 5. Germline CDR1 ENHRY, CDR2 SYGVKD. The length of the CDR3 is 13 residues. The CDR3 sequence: CAIKQGDAGELFF. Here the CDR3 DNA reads TGTGCCATCAAGCAGGGGGATGCCGGGGAGCTGTTTTTT.

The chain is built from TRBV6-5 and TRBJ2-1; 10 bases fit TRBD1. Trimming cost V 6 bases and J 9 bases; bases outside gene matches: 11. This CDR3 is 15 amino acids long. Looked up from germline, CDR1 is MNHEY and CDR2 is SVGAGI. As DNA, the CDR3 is TGTGCCAGCAGCAGGGGGGGACAGGGGCGGCGTGAGCAGTTCTTC. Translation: CASSRGGQGRREQFF.

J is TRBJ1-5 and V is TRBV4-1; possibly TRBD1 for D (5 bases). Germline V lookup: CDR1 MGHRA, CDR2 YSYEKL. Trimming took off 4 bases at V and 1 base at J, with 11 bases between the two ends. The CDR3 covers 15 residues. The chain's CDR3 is CASSPRVGSNQPQHF. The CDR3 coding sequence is TGCGCCAGCAGCCCCAGGGTTGGGAGCAATCAGCCCCAGCATTTT.

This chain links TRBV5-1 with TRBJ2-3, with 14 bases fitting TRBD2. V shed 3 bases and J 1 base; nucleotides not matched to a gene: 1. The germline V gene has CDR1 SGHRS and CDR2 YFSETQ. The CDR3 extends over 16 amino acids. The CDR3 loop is CASSSGLAGGTDTQYF. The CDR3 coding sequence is TGCGCCAGCAGCTCGGGACTAGCGGGGGGCACAGATACGCAGTATTTT. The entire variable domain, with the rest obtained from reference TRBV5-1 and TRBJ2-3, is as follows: KAGVTQTPRYLIKTRGQQVTLSCSPISGHRSVSWYQQTPGQGLQFLFEYFSETQRNKGNFPGRFSGRQFSNSRSEMNVSTLELGDSALYLCASSSGLAGGTDTQYFGPGTRLTVL.

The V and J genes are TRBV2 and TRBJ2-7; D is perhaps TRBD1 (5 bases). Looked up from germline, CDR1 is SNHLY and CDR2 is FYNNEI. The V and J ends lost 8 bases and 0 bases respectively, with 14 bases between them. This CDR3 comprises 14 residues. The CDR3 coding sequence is TGTGCCAGCCAGACAGAACAGTCCTCCTACGAGCAGTACTTC. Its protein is CASQTEQSSYEQYF.

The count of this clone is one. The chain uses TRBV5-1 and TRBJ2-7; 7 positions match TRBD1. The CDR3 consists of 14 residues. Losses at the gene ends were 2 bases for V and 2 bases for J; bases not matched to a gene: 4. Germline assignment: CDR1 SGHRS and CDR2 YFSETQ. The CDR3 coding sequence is TGCGCCAGCAGCTTAGGACAGGAGACCTACGAGCAGTACTTC. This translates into CASSLGQETYEQYF.

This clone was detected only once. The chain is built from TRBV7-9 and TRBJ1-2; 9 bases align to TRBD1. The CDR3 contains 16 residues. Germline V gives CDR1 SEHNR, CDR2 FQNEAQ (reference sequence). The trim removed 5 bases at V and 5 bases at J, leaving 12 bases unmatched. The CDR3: CASSATRGQGFYGYTF. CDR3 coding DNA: TGTGCCAGCAGCGCAACGCGCGGACAGGGGTTTTATGGCTACACCTTC.

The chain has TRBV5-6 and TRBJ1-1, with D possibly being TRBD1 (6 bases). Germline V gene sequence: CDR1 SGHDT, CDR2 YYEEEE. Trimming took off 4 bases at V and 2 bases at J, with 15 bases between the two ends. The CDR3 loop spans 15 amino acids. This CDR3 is CASSGEDSLNTEAFF. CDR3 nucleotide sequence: TGTGCCAGCAGCGGTGAGGACAGCCTTAACACTGAAGCTTTCTTT.

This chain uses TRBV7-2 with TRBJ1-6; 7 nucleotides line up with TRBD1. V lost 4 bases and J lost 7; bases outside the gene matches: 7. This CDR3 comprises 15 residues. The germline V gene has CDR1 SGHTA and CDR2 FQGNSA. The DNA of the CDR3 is TGTGCCAGCAGCTCCGGACAGGCCCGAAATTCACCCCTCCACTTT. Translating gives CASSSGQARNSPLHF.

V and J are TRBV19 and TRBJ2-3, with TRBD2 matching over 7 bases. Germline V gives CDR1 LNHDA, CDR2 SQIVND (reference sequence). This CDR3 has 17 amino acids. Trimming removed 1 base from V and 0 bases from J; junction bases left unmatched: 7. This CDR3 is CASSIVPQGLSTDTQYF. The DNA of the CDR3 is TGTGCCAGTAGTATAGTCCCCCAGGGACTAAGCACAGATACGCAGTATTTT.

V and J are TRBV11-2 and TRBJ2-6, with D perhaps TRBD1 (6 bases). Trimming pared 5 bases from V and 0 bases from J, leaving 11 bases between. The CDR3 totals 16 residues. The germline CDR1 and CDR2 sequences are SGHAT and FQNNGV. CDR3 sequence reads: CASSRTAGSGANVLTF. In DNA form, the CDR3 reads TGTGCCAGCAGCCGGACAGCCGGCTCTGGGGCCAACGTCCTGACTTTC.

The CDR3 reads CASSDRDRGIYEQYF. In DNA, the CDR3 is TGTGCCAGCAGTGACAGGGACAGGGGGATCTACGAGCAGTACTTC. J is TRBJ2-7 and V is TRBV6-1; 11 nucleotides match TRBD1. V was clipped by 3 bases and J by 3 bases; unmatched bases: 4. Germline lookup yields CDR1 MNHNS and CDR2 SASEGT. This CDR3 has 15 residues.

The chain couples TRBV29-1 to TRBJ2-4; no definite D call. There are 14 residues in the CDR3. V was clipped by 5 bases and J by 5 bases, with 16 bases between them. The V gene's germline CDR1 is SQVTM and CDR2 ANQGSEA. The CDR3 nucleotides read TGCAGCGTTACCTTATCCCTGGCCCAAAACATTCAGTACTTC. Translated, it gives CSVTLSLAQNIQYF.